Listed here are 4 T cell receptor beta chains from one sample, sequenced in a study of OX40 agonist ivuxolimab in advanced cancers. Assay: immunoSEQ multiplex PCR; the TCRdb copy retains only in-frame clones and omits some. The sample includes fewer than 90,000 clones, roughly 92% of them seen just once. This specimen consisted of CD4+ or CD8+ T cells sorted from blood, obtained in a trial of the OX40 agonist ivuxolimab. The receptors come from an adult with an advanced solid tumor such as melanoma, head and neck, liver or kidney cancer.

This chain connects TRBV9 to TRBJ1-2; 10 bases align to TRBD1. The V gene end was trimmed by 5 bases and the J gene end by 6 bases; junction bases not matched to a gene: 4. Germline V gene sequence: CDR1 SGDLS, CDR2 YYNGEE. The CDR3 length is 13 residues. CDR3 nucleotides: TGTGCCAGCAGGCATGGGACAGGGGATGGCTACACCTTC. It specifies CASRHGTGDGYTF. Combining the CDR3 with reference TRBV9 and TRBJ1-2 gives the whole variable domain DSGVTQTPKHLITATGQRVTLRCSPRSGDLSVYWYQQSLDQGLQFLIQYYNGEERAKGNILERFSAQQFPDLHSELNLSSLELGDSALYFCASRHGTGDGYTFGSGTRLTVV.

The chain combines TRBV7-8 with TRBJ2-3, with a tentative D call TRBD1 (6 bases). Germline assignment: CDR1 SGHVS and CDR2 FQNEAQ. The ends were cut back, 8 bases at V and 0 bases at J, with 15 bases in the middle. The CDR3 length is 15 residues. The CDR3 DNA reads TGTGCCAGCCCCCTAGACAGGACTAGCACAGATACGCAGTATTTT. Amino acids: CASPLDRTSTDTQYF.

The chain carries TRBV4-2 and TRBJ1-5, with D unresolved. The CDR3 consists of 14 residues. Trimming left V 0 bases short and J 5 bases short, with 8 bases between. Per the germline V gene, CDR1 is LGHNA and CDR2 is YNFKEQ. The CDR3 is CASSQDYGDQPQHF. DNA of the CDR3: TGTGCCAGCAGCCAAGATTATGGTGATCAGCCCCAGCATTTT.

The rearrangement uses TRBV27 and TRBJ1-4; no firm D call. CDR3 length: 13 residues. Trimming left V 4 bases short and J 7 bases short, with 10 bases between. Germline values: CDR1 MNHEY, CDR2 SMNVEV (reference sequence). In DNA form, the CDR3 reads TGTGCCAGCAGTTCACCGCCGGTTGAAAAACTGTTTTTT. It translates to CASSSPPVEKLFF.